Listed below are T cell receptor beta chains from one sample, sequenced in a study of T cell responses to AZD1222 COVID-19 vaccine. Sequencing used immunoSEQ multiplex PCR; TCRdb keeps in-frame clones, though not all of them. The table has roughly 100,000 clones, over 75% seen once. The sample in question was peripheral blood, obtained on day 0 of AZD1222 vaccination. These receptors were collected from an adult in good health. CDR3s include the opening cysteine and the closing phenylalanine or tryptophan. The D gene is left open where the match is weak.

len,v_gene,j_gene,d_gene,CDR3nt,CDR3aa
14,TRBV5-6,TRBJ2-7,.,TGTGCCAGCAGCCGACTAGGGTCAGCGGCTGAGCAGTACTTC,CASSRLGSAAEQYF
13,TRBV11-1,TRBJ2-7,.,TGTGCCAGCAGGTCGGGACACTCCTACGAGCAGTACTTC,CASRSGHSYEQYF
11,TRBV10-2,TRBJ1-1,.,TGCGCCAGCAGCCCCCTCACTGAAGCTTTCTTT,CASSPLTEAFF
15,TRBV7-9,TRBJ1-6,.,TGTGCCAGCAGCCCCGTGTCAGGGGCCAATTCACCCCTCCACTTT,CASSPVSGANSPLHF
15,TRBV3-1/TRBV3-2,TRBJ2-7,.,TGTGCCAGCAGCCCCTGGGGCCTAGCGAGCAACGAGCAGTACTTC,CASSPWGLASNEQYF
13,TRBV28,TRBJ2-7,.,TGTGCCAGCACCGGGGTTCGCTCCTACGAGCAGTACTTC,CASTGVRSYEQYF
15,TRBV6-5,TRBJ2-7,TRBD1,TGTGCCAGCAGAAGCCCCGGGACAGGTAACTACGAGCAGTACTTC,CASRSPGTGNYEQYF
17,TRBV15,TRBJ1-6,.,TGTGCCACCAGGGGCCACAGGGAGAGCTCCTATAATTCACCCCTCCACTTT,CATRGHRESSYNSPLHF
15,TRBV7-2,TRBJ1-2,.,TGTGCCAGCAGCTTATGGAGGGAAGTGGGCTATGGCTACACCTTC,CASSLWREVGYGYTF
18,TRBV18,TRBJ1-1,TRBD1,TGTGCCAGCTCACTTCAGGGGGCCAGCCGACGAATGAACACTGAAGCTTTCTTT,CASSLQGASRRMNTEAFF
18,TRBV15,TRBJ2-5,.,TGTGCCACCAGCAGAACTCAGCTCCGGGACTTCCCTCAAGAGACCCAGTACTTC,CATSRTQLRDFPQETQYF
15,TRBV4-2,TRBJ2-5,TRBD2,TGTGCCAGCAGCCAAAGCCGGGGGGGCCAAGAGACCCAGTACTTC,CASSQSRGGQETQYF
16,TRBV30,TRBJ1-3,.,TGTGCCTGGTCCTTGGGACGGACTAACTCTGGAAACACCATATATTTT,CAWSLGRTNSGNTIYF
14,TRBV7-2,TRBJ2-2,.,TGTGCCAGCAGCTTAGAGAGGTGGGGCGGGGAGCTGTTTTTT,CASSLERWGGELFF
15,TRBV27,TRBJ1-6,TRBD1,TGTGCCAGCAGGGTCCCCGGGACAGACTATTCACCCCTCCACTTT,CASRVPGTDYSPLHF
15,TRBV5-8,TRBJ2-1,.,TGTGCCAGCAGCTTGTATAAAGCGGCCGCGTCTGAGCAGTTCTTC,CASSLYKAAASEQFF
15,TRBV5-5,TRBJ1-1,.,TGTGCCAGCAGCTTGCGGGGGGACGTGAACACTGAAGCTTTCTTT,CASSLRGDVNTEAFF
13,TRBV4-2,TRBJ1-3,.,TGTGCCAGCAGCGGGCGGACGGGAAACACCATATATTTT,CASSGRTGNTIYF
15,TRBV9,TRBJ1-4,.,TGTGCCAGCAGCGTCACCCCGACAGGAGGGGAAAAACTGTTTTTT,CASSVTPTGGEKLFF